One T cell receptor (beta chain) is described in this entry. Total RNA extracted from each sample amounted to at least 5 micrograms. The data were taken from a study of blood T cells in healthy people across ages. Trimming removed 2 bases at V and 6 bases at J, with 14 bases between. CDR3 size: 15 residues. The germline V gene encodes CDR1 LGHNA and CDR2 YSLEER. The second PCR ran about 6 to 12 cycles with a sample-barcoded 5' primer and J-beta primers. CDR3-containing paired-end reads numbered at least 2.5 million in each sample. MiXCR, applied by TCRdb to the 5' RACE reads, yields one record per CDR3 protein. The sample gives approximately 1.5 million distinct CDR3 sequences, roughly two fifths of which show up once; about 4% is in the top ten.

The receptor was isolated from a woman aged 18-35 years in good health. The chain is built from TRBV4-3 and TRBJ1-5; D call uncertain. Sequencing was carried out using blood. CDR3 in DNA: TGCGCCAGCAGCCAAACCAACAGTTCCCCTCAGCCCCAGCATTTT. Translated: CASSQTNSSPQPQHF.